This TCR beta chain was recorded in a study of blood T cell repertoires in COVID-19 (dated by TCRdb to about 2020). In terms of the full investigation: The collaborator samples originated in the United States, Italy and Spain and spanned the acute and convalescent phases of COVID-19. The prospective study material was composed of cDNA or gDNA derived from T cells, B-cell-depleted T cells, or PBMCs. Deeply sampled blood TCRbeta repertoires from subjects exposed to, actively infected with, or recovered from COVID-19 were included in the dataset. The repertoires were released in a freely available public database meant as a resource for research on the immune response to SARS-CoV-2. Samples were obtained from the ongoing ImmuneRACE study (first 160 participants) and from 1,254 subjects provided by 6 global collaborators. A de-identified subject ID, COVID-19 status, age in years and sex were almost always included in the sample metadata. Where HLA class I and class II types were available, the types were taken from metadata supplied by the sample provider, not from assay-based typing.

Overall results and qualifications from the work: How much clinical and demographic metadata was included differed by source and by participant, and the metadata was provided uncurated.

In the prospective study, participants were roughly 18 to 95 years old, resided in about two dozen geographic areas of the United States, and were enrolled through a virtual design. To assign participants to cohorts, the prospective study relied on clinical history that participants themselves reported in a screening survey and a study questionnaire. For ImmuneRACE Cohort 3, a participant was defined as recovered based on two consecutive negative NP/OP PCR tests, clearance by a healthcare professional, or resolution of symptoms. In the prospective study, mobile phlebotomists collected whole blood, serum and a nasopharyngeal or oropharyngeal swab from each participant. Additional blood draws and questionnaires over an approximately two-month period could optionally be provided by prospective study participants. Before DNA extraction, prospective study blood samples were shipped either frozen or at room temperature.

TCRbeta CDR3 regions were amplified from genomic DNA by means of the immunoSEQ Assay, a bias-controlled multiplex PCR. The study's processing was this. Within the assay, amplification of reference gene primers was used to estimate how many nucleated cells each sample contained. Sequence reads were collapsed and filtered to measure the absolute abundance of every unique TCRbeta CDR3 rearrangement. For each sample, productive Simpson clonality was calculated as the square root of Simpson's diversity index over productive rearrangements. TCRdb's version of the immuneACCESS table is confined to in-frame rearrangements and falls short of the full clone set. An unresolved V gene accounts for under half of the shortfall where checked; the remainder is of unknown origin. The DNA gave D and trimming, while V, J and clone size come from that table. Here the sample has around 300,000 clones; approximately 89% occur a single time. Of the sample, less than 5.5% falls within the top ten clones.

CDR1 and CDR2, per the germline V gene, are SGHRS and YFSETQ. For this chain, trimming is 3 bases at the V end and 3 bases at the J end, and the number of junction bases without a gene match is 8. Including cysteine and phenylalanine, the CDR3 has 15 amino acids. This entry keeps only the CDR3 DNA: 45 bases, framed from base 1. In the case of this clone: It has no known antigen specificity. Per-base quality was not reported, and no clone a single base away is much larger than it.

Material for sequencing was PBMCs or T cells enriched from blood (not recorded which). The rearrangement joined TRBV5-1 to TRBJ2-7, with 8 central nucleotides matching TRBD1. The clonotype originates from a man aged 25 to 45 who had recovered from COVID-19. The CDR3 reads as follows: CASSSPGQANYEQYF. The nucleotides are TGCGCCAGCAGCTCACCGGGACAGGCTAACTACGAGCAGTACTTC.